This is a list of T cell receptor beta chains from one sample in a study of cytomegalovirus exposure and HLA in healthy donors. Generated by immunoSEQ multiplex PCR, the TCRdb table keeps only in-frame clones and is missing some. The data show approximately 140,000 clones, 70% to 85% seen once. The sample comprised PBMCs. The receptors here all came from a boy under 10 years old in good health and CMV-seronegative. The CDR3 runs from the conserved cysteine through the conserved F or W. D genes are given only for firm matches. Some rows have no size entry. The others give once, few or many, or a class for an expanded clone.

D gene: -; V gene: TRBV6-1; J gene: TRBJ1-5; clone size: once; CDR3 DNA: TGTGCCAGCAGGGCCAATCAGCCCCAGCATTTT; CDR3 protein: CASRANQPQHF
D gene: -; V gene: TRBV9; J gene: TRBJ2-2; clone size: -; CDR3 DNA: TGTGCCAGCAGCGTAATGCGAGAGTCCAACACCGGGGAGCTGTTTTTT; CDR3 protein: CASSVMRESNTGELFF
D gene: -; V gene: TRBV15; J gene: TRBJ2-1; clone size: once; CDR3 DNA: TGTGCCACCAGCAGATCTTCGGGCTCCTACAATGAGCAGTTCTTC; CDR3 protein: CATSRSSGSYNEQFF
D gene: -; V gene: TRBV6-4; J gene: TRBJ1-1; clone size: -; CDR3 DNA: TGTGCCAGCAGTGACAGGGAGGACACTGAAGCTTTCTTT; CDR3 protein: CASSDREDTEAFF
D gene: -; V gene: TRBV6-5; J gene: TRBJ1-3; clone size: -; CDR3 DNA: TGTGCCAGCAGTTACTCGATCCCTTCGCGAGGCAACACCATATATTTT; CDR3 protein: CASSYSIPSRGNTIYF
D gene: TRBD1; V gene: TRBV27; J gene: TRBJ2-4; clone size: -; CDR3 DNA: TGTGCCAGTAAACCCGGGACAGGGGGCAACATTCAGTACTTC; CDR3 protein: CASKPGTGGNIQYF
D gene: -; V gene: TRBV27; J gene: TRBJ2-7; clone size: -; CDR3 DNA: TGTGCCAGCAGTTTATTAGGATTTGTAGACAACCACCACGAGCAGTACTTC; CDR3 protein: CASSLLGFVDNHHEQYF
D gene: -; V gene: TRBV18; J gene: TRBJ1-1; clone size: -; CDR3 DNA: TGTGCCAGCTCATACGGACTTAACACTGAAGCTTTCTTT; CDR3 protein: CASSYGLNTEAFF
D gene: -; V gene: TRBV6-4; J gene: TRBJ2-7; clone size: -; CDR3 DNA: TGTGCCAGCAGTGCCGAAGCGGGCCCTACCTACGAGCAGTACTTC; CDR3 protein: CASSAEAGPTYEQYF
D gene: TRBD1; V gene: TRBV7-2; J gene: TRBJ1-1; clone size: -; CDR3 DNA: TGTGCCAGCAGCTTTTGGGACAGACTGAACACTGAAGCTTTCTTT; CDR3 protein: CASSFWDRLNTEAFF
D gene: -; V gene: TRBV27; J gene: TRBJ2-7; clone size: -; CDR3 DNA: TGTGCCAGCAGGGAACGGGTAGGTGAGCAGTACTTC; CDR3 protein: CASRERVGEQYF
D gene: -; V gene: TRBV5-6; J gene: TRBJ2-7; clone size: -; CDR3 DNA: TGTGCCAGCAGTCTTTTCGACGAGCAGTACTTC; CDR3 protein: CASSLFDEQYF
D gene: -; V gene: TRBV7-2; J gene: TRBJ1-2; clone size: -; CDR3 DNA: TGTGCCAGCAGCCCCTACAGGGTAGAAGACTATGGCTACACCTTC; CDR3 protein: CASSPYRVEDYGYTF
D gene: -; V gene: TRBV19; J gene: TRBJ1-2; clone size: -; CDR3 DNA: TGTGCCAGTAGTATAGGACAGCCATATGGCTACACCTTC; CDR3 protein: CASSIGQPYGYTF
D gene: -; V gene: TRBV19; J gene: TRBJ1-5; clone size: once; CDR3 DNA: TGTGCCAGTAGTATTACACAGTATAGCAATCAGCCCCAGCATTTT; CDR3 protein: CASSITQYSNQPQHF
D gene: TRBD1; V gene: TRBV7-9; J gene: TRBJ1-1; clone size: -; CDR3 DNA: TGTGCCAGCAGCATTAGGGACAGCGGTGAAGCTTTCTTT; CDR3 protein: CASSIRDSGEAFF
D gene: TRBD1; V gene: TRBV5-6; J gene: TRBJ1-2; clone size: -; CDR3 DNA: TGTGCCAGCAGCTCGGGGACAGGGTCTTGTGGCTACACCTTC; CDR3 protein: CASSSGTGSCGYTF
D gene: -; V gene: TRBV5-1; J gene: TRBJ1-1; clone size: -; CDR3 DNA: TGCGCCAGCAGCTTATCAGGGAGGGGCGCTTTCTTT; CDR3 protein: CASSLSGRGAFF
D gene: -; V gene: TRBV18; J gene: TRBJ1-1; clone size: -; CDR3 DNA: TGTGCCAGCTCACGAAAACTAACAGGGAGCGGCACTGAAGCTTTCTTT; CDR3 protein: CASSRKLTGSGTEAFF
D gene: TRBD1; V gene: TRBV2; J gene: TRBJ1-2; clone size: once; CDR3 DNA: TGTGCCAGCCGCCCCCCGGGACAGGGGAACTATGGCTACACCTTC; CDR3 protein: CASRPPGQGNYGYTF